This T cell receptor (beta chain) was profiled in a study of T cell responses to AZD1222 COVID-19 vaccine. General observations from the study: Spike was spanned by vaccine-associated CD4 TCRs, which were dominant at 160-218 and 743-854.

With V trimmed by 2 bases and J by 6 bases, 4 bases remained unmatched. Looked up from germline, CDR1 is SQVTM and CDR2 is ANQGSEA. This CDR3 comprises 13 residues. A remark on this clone: Antigen unknown.

Using immunoSEQ multiplex PCR, the repertoire was profiled, and TCRdb retains in-frame clones only, with some absent. The sample yields just over 90,000 clones, approximately 92% seen once. The origin of this receptor is an adult who received the AZD1222 COVID-19 vaccine. The genes are TRBV29-1 and TRBJ2-3, with TRBD2 identical over 8 bases. Specimen: peripheral blood, collected 28 days after the second AZD1222 dose. The CDR3, as DNA: TGCAGCGTTGAATACGGGAGGGTGGATACGCAGTATTTT. Its translation: CSVEYGRVDTQYF.